This record covers a single T cell receptor beta chain. Which antigen it targets is not known. The limits of the CDR3 on the DNA are not certain, so only TCRdb's listed CDR3 is given. Counted from cysteine to phenylalanine, this CDR3 has 14 amino acids. The CDR1 and CDR2 encoded by the germline V gene are SGHVS and FNYEAQ. The immunoSEQ assay, a bias-controlled multiplex PCR with V- and J-specific primers, was used to amplify TCR beta CDR3 regions from genomic DNA. A proprietary barcode and Illumina adapter sequences were added to the CDR3 amplicons in a second PCR step. CDR3 libraries were sequenced on an Illumina MiSeq instrument. The study's processing was this. immunoSEQ Analyzer 3.0 was used for export and quality control, with R Bioconductor and Immunarch used for downstream analyses. Only productive rearrangements in the normalized downsampled data set went into calculating the repertoire metrics. In the normalized cohort, clonotypes with more than 5 templates were defined as pathologically expanded. The Inverse Simpson Index served as the measure of repertoire diversity. The non-normalized data set was used for CMV-specificity analyses so that all clonotypes could be captured. As stored in TCRdb, this immuneACCESS dataset retains in-frame rearrangements with V and J assigned. A fraction of the clones does not appear; measured against another copy, unresolved V genes explain less than half of the discrepancy, and the remainder lacks a known reason. For V, J and clone size, that table is used; D and trimming come from the DNA. The sample has some 8,500 clones on record, roughly 80% of them singletons. Of the sample, under 40% falls within the top ten clones.

The sample's time point, from its label and the paper: recipient sample about 28 days before transplant, after cytoreduction. Blood from recipients was drawn roughly 28 days before transplant, then again at days 30, 100 and 180 after transplant. Nuclei Lysis Solution was used to extract genomic DNA from fresh or cryopreserved unfractionated peripheral blood mononuclear cells. The entry originates in a study of T cell clonotyping in hematopoietic cell transplantation listed by TCRdb under 2021. General notes on the study: Pretransplant samples from recipients were collected after cytoreduction. Patient recruitment ran from 2015 to early 2017, and follow-up continued until September 2020 or death. In the study, 135 blood samples were gathered from 30 to 40 consecutive transplant recipients and their related donors. Summary of the overall study and its limitations: The sample size was limited and the cells went unsorted, which meant the CD4 and CD8 repertoire contributions could not be told apart. Just a small fraction of recipient repertoires overlapped with donor repertoires, and more than 95% appeared de novo at the given depth. Inverse Simpson Index values from donors and from recipients before transplant predicted broader TCR repertoire diversity after transplant. After transplant, TCR diversity in recipients dropped, and pathologically expanded clonotypes climbed progressively between day 30 and day 180.

The material was peripheral blood mononuclear cells, obtained before stem cell transplant. This sequence was found in a man aged 55 to 69 with acute myeloid leukemia. Some clones in this sample may be carry-over from other donors' samples. The V gene is TRBV7-6 and the J gene is TRBJ2-2; no check of the table's D call, TRBD2, against the DNA was made. For the CDR3, the sequence is CASSLALRAGELFF.